Sequencing of this T cell receptor (beta chain) was carried out in a study of blood T cell repertoires in COVID-19. Across the study: T cells, B-cell-depleted T cells, or PBMCs supplied cDNA or gDNA.

V lost 6 bases, J lost 2 bases, and 7 bases stayed unmatched. Germline V gene lookup returns CDR1 SGHAT and CDR2 FQNNGV. The CDR3 length is 16 residues. Authors' analysis steps: Researchers report that nucleated cell counts were estimated from reference gene primer amplification. TCRdb keeps only in-frame clones here, not all; method: immunoSEQ multiplex PCR. V, J and clone size were drawn from that table, and D and trimming were deduced from the DNA. Of fewer than 250,000 clones in the sample, around four fifths were seen once. The chain joins TRBV11-2 to TRBJ2-3; 11 bases are a match to TRBD2. The sequenced sample consisted of peripheral blood. This receptor was identified in a woman in her forties or fifties with acute or convalescent COVID-19. The chain's CDR3 is CASSLIAGGVTDTQYF. CDR3 nucleotides: TGTGCCAGCAGTCTAATAGCGGGAGGGGTCACAGATACGCAGTATTTT.